This T cell receptor beta chain was sequenced during a study of early T cells in non-severe SARS-CoV-2 infection. At the level of the study: Sequencing targeted bulk RNA from unsorted whole blood, leaving chains unpaired.

This clonotype was detected many times. Its antigen is still unknown. This CDR3 is built from 13 residues. The germline CDR1 and CDR2 sequences are DFQATT and SNEGSKA (reference sequence). Trimming took off 5 bases at V and 6 bases at J, with 17 bases between the two ends. Study outcomes and limitations: Clonotype matching in VDJdb favored anti-spike CD8 responses and did not capture private and CD4 specificities.

Individual cDNA molecules received unique molecular identifiers during library preparation. TCRdb reanalysed the 5' RACE reads using MiXCR and keeps one entry per CDR3 protein. The sample contains under 50,000 distinct CDR3 sequences, about 4.6% of which appear only once. The sample comprised whole blood. This TCR was sampled from an adult who was a healthcare worker with PCR-confirmed SARS-CoV-2 infection or an uninfected control (not recorded which). V and J are TRBV20-1 and TRBJ2-7, with D possibly matching TRBD2 (6 bases). The CDR3: CSAEAGPYSEQYF. CDR3 nucleotide sequence: TGCAGTGCTGAGGCGGGACCGTACTCCGAGCAGTACTTC.